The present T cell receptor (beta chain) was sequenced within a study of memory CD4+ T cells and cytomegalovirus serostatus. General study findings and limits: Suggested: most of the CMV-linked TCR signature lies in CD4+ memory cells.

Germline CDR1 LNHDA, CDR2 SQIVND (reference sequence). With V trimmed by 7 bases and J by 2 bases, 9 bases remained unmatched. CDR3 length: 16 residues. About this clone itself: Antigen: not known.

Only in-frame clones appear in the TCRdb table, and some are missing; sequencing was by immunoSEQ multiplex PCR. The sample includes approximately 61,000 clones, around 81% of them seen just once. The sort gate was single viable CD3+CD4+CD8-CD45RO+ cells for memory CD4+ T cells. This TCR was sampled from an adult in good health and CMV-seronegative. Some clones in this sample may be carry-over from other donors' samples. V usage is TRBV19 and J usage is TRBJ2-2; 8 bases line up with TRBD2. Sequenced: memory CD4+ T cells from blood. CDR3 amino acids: CASTRGGGSNTGELFF. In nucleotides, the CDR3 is TGTGCCAGTACCCGGGGGGGAGGGTCCAACACCGGGGAGCTGTTTTTT.